Presented here are 3 T cell receptor beta chains from one specimen sequenced in a study of blood T cell repertoires in COVID-19. Clones were read by immunoSEQ multiplex PCR, and TCRdb kept only the in-frame ones, dropping some. The data hold about 140,000 clones, with about four fifths observed a single time. Input material: peripheral blood. The source of these receptors is a human donor in a cohort sampled during active COVID-19.

J is TRBJ2-2 and V is TRBV5-1, with D possibly being TRBD2 (7 bases). This CDR3 has 17 residues. Germline lookup yields CDR1 SGHRS and CDR2 YFSETQ. Trimming cost V 4 bases and J 5 bases, with 21 bases left between them. Written as DNA, the CDR3 is TGCGCCAGCAGCCACCCCCCGGGGGGCGCGATTACCGGGGAGCTGTTTTTT. It is translated as CASSHPPGGAITGELFF.

The gene calls are TRBV5-1 and TRBJ2-1, with 11 bases identical to TRBD2. CDR1 and CDR2 from the germline V gene are SGHRS and YFSETQ. The CDR3 sequence is 15 residues long. Trimming at V came to 4 bases and at J to 9 bases, leaving 9 bases not matched to a gene. CDR3 protein: CASSLALAGAGEQFF. CDR3 coding DNA: TGCGCCAGCAGCCTTGCACTAGCGGGAGCGGGTGAGCAGTTCTTC.

The chain employs TRBV29-1 and TRBJ2-7, with 8 bases identical to TRBD1. This CDR3 region has 11 residues. The junction had 2 bases not matched to a gene; V was cut back by 7 bases and J by 3 bases. From germline, CDR1 is SQVTM and CDR2 ANQGSEA. CDR3 loop: CSGGQGYEQYF. The CDR3 DNA is TGCAGCGGTGGACAGGGCTACGAGCAGTACTTC.